One sample yielded the 20 T cell receptor beta chains listed below, sequenced in a study of siplizumab effects on memory and regulatory T cells. Measured with immunoSEQ multiplex PCR; TCRdb has only the in-frame clones, and not every one. The data hold over 85,000 clones, with 96% observed a single time. Sequenced material: naive CD4+ T cells sorted from blood. All receptors come from a human donor in good health.

The J gene is TRBJ1-1, the V gene TRBV5-5, with 7 bases matching TRBD1. Losses at the gene ends were 6 bases for V and 1 base for J; bases not matched to a gene: 9. Germline values: CDR1 SGHKS, CDR2 YYEKEE (reference sequence). CDR3 length equals 15 residues. CDR3: CASNTWTGPNTEAFF. CDR3 DNA sequence: TGTGCCAGCAATACCTGGACAGGCCCGAACACTGAAGCTTTCTTT.

V and J are TRBV7-2 and TRBJ2-7; D not resolved. V lost 5 bases and J 0 bases, leaving 11 bases between the germline ends. From germline, CDR1 is SGHTA and CDR2 FQGNSA. CDR3 length: 14 residues. CDR3 residues: CASSPLGISYEQYF. In DNA form, the CDR3 reads TGTGCCAGCAGCCCTCTTGGGATCTCCTACGAGCAGTACTTC.

The chain couples TRBV6-5 to TRBJ1-4; TRBD1 matches 11 bases. With 6 bases clipped from V and 8 bases from J, the junction kept 8 bases outside the gene matches. Germline CDR1 is MNHEY and CDR2 is SVGAGI. This CDR3 has 15 residues. Written as DNA, the CDR3 is TGTGCCAGCAGCTATATCGGGACAGGGGGGGAAAAACTGTTTTTT. It is translated as CASSYIGTGGEKLFF.

The CDR3 reads CASSRPAGAVNEQFF. In DNA form, the CDR3 reads TGCGCCAGCAGCCGACCCGCGGGGGCCGTCAATGAGCAGTTCTTC. The V and J genes are TRBV5-1 and TRBJ2-1, with a possible D match to TRBD2 (7 bases). This CDR3 is built from 15 residues. Germline V CDR1 and CDR2: SGHRS, YFSETQ. V was shortened by 4 bases and J by 6 bases, with 17 bases between the two germline ends.

The chain carries TRBV13 and TRBJ1-2; D is unresolved. Germline V gene lookup returns CDR1 PRHDT and CDR2 FYEKMQ (reference sequence). V was shortened by 4 bases and J by 8 bases, with 11 bases between the two germline ends. The CDR3 runs 12 residues. CDR3 loop: CASSSDVRGYTF. The CDR3 DNA reads TGTGCCAGCAGCTCGGACGTGAGAGGCTACACCTTC.

This sequence joins TRBV30 and TRBJ2-7; D gene uncertain. The germline CDR1 and CDR2 sequences are GTSNPN and SVGIG (reference sequence). The ends were cut back, 1 base at V and 2 bases at J, with 12 bases in the middle. The CDR3 has 14 amino acids. In nucleotides, the CDR3 is TGTGCCTGGAGTGGAATGGGTTTTCCCTACGAGCAGTACTTC. This sequence encodes CAWSGMGFPYEQYF.

The rearrangement links TRBV5-4 to TRBJ2-5, with TRBD2 matching 9 bases. Trimming cost V 4 bases and J 3 bases; bases outside gene matches: 10. This CDR3 region has 16 residues. Germline V gene data show CDR1 as SGHNT and CDR2 as YYREEE (reference sequence). The CDR3 is CASSVAGGSIEETQYF. In DNA form, the CDR3 reads TGTGCCAGCAGCGTCGCGGGGGGGTCAATTGAAGAGACCCAGTACTTC. Supplemented by reference TRBV5-4 and TRBJ2-5, the full variable domain reads ETGVTQSPTHLIKTRGQQVTLRCSSQSGHNTVSWYQQALGQGPQFIFQYYREEENGRGNFPPRFSGLQFPNYSSELNVNALELDDSALYLCASSVAGGSIEETQYFGPGTRLLVL.

This clone was recorded only once. The genes are TRBV1 and TRBJ2-7; TRBD2, the table's D call, was not compared with the DNA. TRBV1 is a known pseudogene. The CDR3 extends over 23 amino acids. CDR3 DNA: TGCACCAGCAGCCAAGGCCCCGGGCGGTTGGTCGCGTGCGGGGGGCTAAATTTGTACGAGCAGTACTTC. Protein: CTSSQGPGRLVACGGLNLYEQYF.

The chain employs TRBV30 and TRBJ1-5, with D uncertain. The germline V and J ends were trimmed by 1 base and 4 bases, with 8 bases remaining between them. The CDR3 is made up of 13 amino acids. Per germline, CDR1 GTSNPN and CDR2 SVGIG (reference sequence). CDR3 coding DNA: TGTGCCTGGAGTGGGAGTCAGAATCAGCCCCAGCATTTT. It encodes CAWSGSQNQPQHF.

The chain uses TRBV28 and TRBJ1-1; 7 bases match TRBD1. Looked up from germline, CDR1 is MDHEN and CDR2 is SYDVKM. The CDR3 is 15 residues long. The J segment lost 5 bases and the V segment lost 7 bases, leaving 13 bases of the junction unmatched. The CDR3 here is CASNRPHRGDTEAFF. CDR3 bases: TGTGCCAGCAATCGCCCCCACAGGGGAGATACTGAAGCTTTCTTT.

The chain couples TRBV11-2 to TRBJ1-4, with 9 bases that match TRBD1. V lost 7 bases to trimming and J lost 7 bases; unmatched junction nucleotides: 7. The CDR3 runs to 14 residues. From germline, CDR1 is SGHAT and CDR2 FQNNGV. CDR3 region: CASTAGTGLEKLFF. As DNA, the CDR3 is TGTGCCAGCACCGCCGGGACAGGGCTTGAAAAACTGTTTTTT. The whole variable domain, remainder taken from reference TRBV11-2 and TRBJ1-4, is EAGVAQSPRYKIIEKRQSVAFWCNPISGHATLYWYQQILGQGPKLLIQFQNNGVVDDSQLPKDRFSAERLKGVDSTLKIQPAKLEDSAVYLCASTAGTGLEKLFFGSGTQLSVL.

This clone turned up a few times. V gene TRBV28 combines with J gene TRBJ1-1; D is ambiguous. The germline V gene encodes CDR1 MDHEN and CDR2 SYDVKM. Between the trimmed V and J ends, which lost 6 bases and 1 base, there was a span of 3 bases. The CDR3 has 11 residues. The DNA for the CDR3 is TGTGCCAGCAGATGGAACACTGAAGCTTTCTTT. It encodes CASRWNTEAFF. Drawing the rest from reference TRBV28 and TRBJ1-1, the complete variable domain is DVKVTQSSRYLVKRTGEKVFLECVQDMDHENMFWYRQDPGLGLRLIYFSYDVKMKEKGDIPEGYSVSREKKERFSLILESASTNQTSMYLCASRWNTEAFFGQGTRLTVV.

This clone was observed once. The chain uses TRBV18 and TRBJ1-2; 9 bases match TRBD1. J gave up 1 base and V 0 bases, and 6 bases lay outside the gene matches. This CDR3 spans 17 amino acids. Germline V gene sequence: CDR1 KGHSH, CDR2 LQKENI. The CDR3 is CASSPPIGTGYNYGYTF. DNA for the CDR3: TGTGCCAGCTCACCACCGATAGGGACAGGGTATAACTATGGCTACACCTTC.

This chain connects TRBV5-1 to TRBJ2-3; D is perhaps TRBD1 (6 bases). CDR3 size: 14 residues. Germline V gene lookup returns CDR1 SGHRS and CDR2 YFSETQ. V was clipped by 5 bases and J by 1 base, with 11 bases between them. The CDR3 bases are TGCGCCAGCAGGCCGGGACATGGCACAGATACGCAGTATTTT. Residues: CASRPGHGTDTQYF.

The table lists this clone with a count of one. This chain joins TRBV18 and TRBJ2-3; a weak D match, TRBD2 (6 bases). Trimming took 3 bases from V and 5 from J, leaving 15 bases between them. Germline V CDR1 and CDR2: KGHSH, LQKENI. This CDR3 has 15 amino acids. In DNA, the CDR3 is TGTGCCAGCTCACCGGCGCTAGCGTCAGGAGATACGCAGTATTTT. Residues: CASSPALASGDTQYF. Drawing the rest from reference TRBV18 and TRBJ2-3, the complete variable domain is NAGVMQNPRHLVRRRGQEARLRCSPMKGHSHVYWYRQLPEEGLKFMVYLQKENIIDESGMPKERFSAEFPKEGPSILRIQQVVRGDSAAYFCASSPALASGDTQYFGPGTRLTVL.

This rearrangement joins TRBV10-3 to TRBJ2-5; D may be TRBD1 (6 bases). This CDR3 contains 13 residues. Deletions cut 4 bases from V and 3 bases from J, with 9 bases between. Germline CDR1 reads ENHRY; CDR2 reads SYGVKD. Here the CDR3 reads CAISAGTKETQYF. The CDR3 DNA reads TGTGCCATCAGTGCTGGGACAAAAGAGACCCAGTACTTC.

The gene calls are TRBV11-2 and TRBJ2-5, with TRBD1 matching over 7 bases. V shed 5 bases, J shed 2 bases, and the junction held 2 bases outside the gene matches. Germline V gives CDR1 SGHAT, CDR2 FQNNGV. The CDR3 has 13 residues. CDR3 sequence (DNA): TGTGCCAGCAGCACGGGACAGCAAGAGACCCAGTACTTC. Amino acids: CASSTGQQETQYF.

The chain carries TRBV18 and TRBJ2-3; 8 bases agree with TRBD2. J gave up 3 bases and V 3 bases, and 5 bases lay outside the gene matches. CDR3 length: 15 residues. CDR1 is KGHSH and CDR2 is LQKENI in the germline V gene. DNA for the CDR3: TGTGCCAGCTCACCCATAACGGGGGGGACAGATACGCAGTATTTT. It codes for CASSPITGGTDTQYF. Using reference TRBV18 and TRBJ2-3 for the parts outside the CDR3, the full variable domain is NAGVMQNPRHLVRRRGQEARLRCSPMKGHSHVYWYRQLPEEGLKFMVYLQKENIIDESGMPKERFSAEFPKEGPSILRIQQVVRGDSAAYFCASSPITGGTDTQYFGPGTRLTVL.

The rearrangement joins TRBV9 to TRBJ1-1, with D perhaps matching TRBD1 (6 bases). CDR1 is SGDLS and CDR2 is YYNGEE in the germline V gene. This CDR3 region has 13 residues. V gave up 4 bases and J gave up 4 bases, with 11 bases separating them. CDR3 region: CASSQAGATEAFF. Here the CDR3 DNA reads TGTGCCAGCAGCCAAGCGGGGGCCACTGAAGCTTTCTTT.

The chain joins TRBV5-1 to TRBJ1-5; unclear D gene. Trimming left V 0 bases short and J 0 bases short, with 19 bases between. Germline V gene sequence: CDR1 SGHRS, CDR2 YFSETQ. The CDR3 totals 19 residues. The CDR3 DNA reads TGCGCCAGCAGCTTGGCCTTTATTAGCACCGCTCATAGCAATCAGCCCCAGCATTTT. Residues: CASSLAFISTAHSNQPQHF.